These 25 T cell receptor beta chains were sequenced from one sample in a study of blood T cell repertoires in COVID-19. Here immunoSEQ multiplex PCR was the method, and the copy in TCRdb shows in-frame clones only, minus some. There are tens of thousands of clones in the sample; roughly 90% occur only once, and roughly 5% lies in the top ten. Sequenced material: peripheral blood. These receptors were collected from a man aged 55-75 years with COVID-19, enrolled during active disease.

V and J are TRBV10-2 and TRBJ2-1, with 11 bases lining up with TRBD1. Germline trimming cut 1 base from V and 8 bases from J; bases unmatched to any gene: 13. Germline V gene data show CDR1 as WSHSY and CDR2 as SAAADI. The CDR3 is 18 residues long. The CDR3 region is CASSEWGDGTGGIYEQFF. The CDR3 DNA sequence: TGCGCCAGCAGTGAGTGGGGGGACGGGACAGGGGGTATCTATGAGCAGTTCTTC.

This sequence joins TRBV10-1 and TRBJ2-3, with 8 bases that match TRBD2. This CDR3 is 14 amino acids long. With 6 bases clipped from V and 5 bases from J, the junction kept 7 bases outside the gene matches. Germline V gene sequence: CDR1 WNHNN, CDR2 SYGVQD (reference sequence). The CDR3 coding sequence is TGCGCCAGCAGCCTGACGGGAGGGGAAGATACGCAGTATTTT. Translating it yields CASSLTGGEDTQYF.

The chain carries TRBV5-4 and TRBJ2-3; D uncertain. V lost 0 bases and J 0 bases, leaving 5 bases between the germline ends. From germline, CDR1 is SGHNT and CDR2 YYREEE (reference sequence). CDR3 length: 14 amino acids. This chain's CDR3 is CASSLDYSTDTQYF. In DNA form, the CDR3 reads TGTGCCAGCAGCTTGGACTATAGCACAGATACGCAGTATTTT.

The gene calls are TRBV7-2 and TRBJ1-1; possible D gene TRBD1, 6 bases. This CDR3 comprises 15 residues. Trimming removed 6 bases at V and 3 bases at J, with 17 bases between. CDR1 SGHTA and CDR2 FQGNSA come from the germline V gene. CDR3 coding DNA: TGTGCCAGCAGTACACAGGGTTTTTACGACACTGAAGCTTTCTTT. Translated, it gives CASSTQGFYDTEAFF. Full variable domain (rest looked up from reference TRBV7-2 and TRBJ1-1): GAGVSQSPSNKVTEKGKDVELRCDPISGHTALYWYRQSLGQGLEFLIYFQGNSAPDKSGLPSDRFSAERTGGSVSTLTIQRTQQEDSAVYLCASSTQGFYDTEAFFGQGTRLTVV.

The chain uses TRBV2 and TRBJ2-7; D perhaps matches TRBD2 (6 bases). The CDR3 is 16 residues long. The germline CDR1 and CDR2 sequences are SNHLY and FYNNEI. V was pared by 1 base and J by 4 bases, with 17 bases between. CDR3 residues: CASSEESRGLGYEQYF. In DNA form, the CDR3 reads TGTGCCAGCAGTGAAGAGTCTAGGGGACTCGGATACGAGCAGTACTTC.

The chain recombines TRBV11-1 with TRBJ1-2, with 7 positions matching TRBD1. Germline CDR1 SGHAT, CDR2 FQDESV (reference sequence). This CDR3 is 15 amino acids long. V was pared by 5 bases and J by 4 bases, with 10 bases of the junction left unmatched. In DNA form, the CDR3 reads TGTGCCAGCAGCCACCCCGGCAGGGGGGTCTATGGCTACACCTTC. Encoded protein: CASSHPGRGVYGYTF.

V usage is TRBV6-6 and J usage is TRBJ2-7; TRBD2 agrees at 12 bases. Trimming removed 5 bases from V and 3 bases from J; junction bases left unmatched: 11. The CDR3 is 17 residues long. Germline V CDR1 and CDR2: MNHNY, SVGAGI (reference sequence). CDR3 protein: CASSPRWTSGTVYEQYF. DNA of the CDR3: TGTGCCAGCAGTCCACGATGGACTAGCGGGACCGTCTACGAGCAGTACTTC.

V is TRBV10-1 and J is TRBJ2-1, with D maybe TRBD2 (5 bases). The germline V gene has CDR1 WNHNN and CDR2 SYGVQD (reference sequence). Between the trimmed V and J ends, which lost 8 bases and 10 bases, there was a span of 18 bases. The CDR3 runs to 13 residues. The CDR3 coding sequence is TGCGCCAGCTCGAGAGGGTCCCTTGTGGAGCAGTTCTTC. Amino acid sequence: CASSRGSLVEQFF.

The V and J genes are TRBV4-3 and TRBJ1-2; D gene uncertain. The germline V gene encodes CDR1 LGHNA and CDR2 YSLEER. CDR3 length: 15 amino acids. The V gene lost 0 bases and the J gene lost 3 bases, with 11 bases spanning the gap. The CDR3 protein is CASSQDRGTDYGYTF. As DNA, the CDR3 is TGCGCCAGCAGCCAAGATCGGGGTACTGACTATGGCTACACCTTC.

This chain links TRBV12-3 or TRBV12-4 with TRBJ2-2, with a weak D call TRBD2 (6 bases). This CDR3 has 11 amino acids. Trimming took 11 bases from V and 6 from J, leaving 10 bases between them. The CDR3 bases are TGTGCCCTTACTAGCTCCGGGGAGCTGTTTTTT. Protein: CALTSSGELFF.

The chain employs TRBV24-1 and TRBJ2-1, with 9 bases identical to TRBD2. The CDR3 extends over 16 amino acids. With V trimmed by 3 bases and J by 6 bases, 8 bases remained unmatched. Looked up from germline, CDR1 is KGHDR and CDR2 is SFDVKD. CDR3 sequence: CATSDPGTSYFNEQFF. The CDR3, as DNA: TGTGCCACCAGTGATCCCGGGACTAGCTACTTCAATGAGCAGTTCTTC.

This clone came up once. V gene TRBV27 combines with J gene TRBJ2-5, with 8 bases matching TRBD1. J was trimmed by 6 bases and V by 4 bases; bases with no gene match: 4. The CDR3 contains 13 residues. CDR1 and CDR2 from the germline V gene are MNHEY and SMNVEV (reference sequence). This chain's CDR3 is CASSSRTGKTQYF. CDR3 sequence (DNA): TGTGCCAGCAGTTCCCGGACAGGGAAGACCCAGTACTTC.

CDR3 bases: TGTGCCAGCCGGAAGTTAGCGGGAGCCAGCTCCTACAATGAGCAGTTCTTC. Translated, it gives CASRKLAGASSYNEQFF. J is TRBJ2-1 and V is TRBV27; 9 nucleotides line up with TRBD2. The CDR3 loop spans 17 amino acids. Germline loops: CDR1 MNHEY, CDR2 SMNVEV (reference sequence). Losses at the gene ends were 8 bases for V and 0 bases for J; bases not matched to a gene: 11.

This chain joins TRBV7-6 and TRBJ2-3; possibly TRBD2 for D (5 bases). CDR3 length: 13 amino acids. The V gene's germline CDR1 is SGHVS and CDR2 FNYEAQ. V shed 2 bases and J shed 11 bases, with 14 bases lying between them. CDR3 DNA sequence: TGTGCCAGCAGCTTAACCGGACTTCCCGAGCAGTATTTT. Translating it yields CASSLTGLPEQYF.

V gene TRBV21-1 combines with J gene TRBJ2-3; the table's D call, TRBD2, was not checked against the DNA. TRBV21-1 is a recognized pseudogene. CDR3 length: 17 residues. The chain's CDR3 is CASNAGYHRDSTDTQYF. Written as DNA, the CDR3 is TGTGCCAGCAACGCGGGTTACCACCGGGACTCCACAGATACGCAGTATTTT.

The chain carries TRBV6-2 or TRBV6-3 and TRBJ1-1, with 12 bases lining up with TRBD1. The germline V gene encodes CDR1 MNHEY and CDR2 SVGEGT. The CDR3 covers 16 residues. After removal of 2 bases from V and 5 bases from J, the junction contained 6 bases not matched to a gene. In nucleotides, the CDR3 is TGTGCCAGCAGTTACGCGAGGGACAGGGGGCGAACTGAAGCTTTCTTT. Its protein product is CASSYARDRGRTEAFF.

The chain employs TRBV9 and TRBJ2-1, with TRBD2 matching over 7 bases. With V trimmed by 5 bases and J by 10 bases, 9 bases remained unmatched. CDR3 length equals 13 residues. Germline V lookup: CDR1 SGDLS, CDR2 YYNGEE. The CDR3 protein is CASSGAGAGEQFF. CDR3 bases: TGTGCCAGCAGTGGTGCGGGAGCTGGAGAGCAGTTCTTC.

The gene calls are TRBV30 and TRBJ1-1, with D unclear. In germline, CDR1 is GTSNPN, CDR2 SVGIG (reference sequence). The CDR3 is 15 amino acids. Deletions cut 3 bases from V and 5 bases from J, with 19 bases between. CDR3 in amino acids: CAWREDLDLRTEAFF. As DNA, the CDR3 is TGTGCCTGGAGGGAGGATTTGGACCTGAGGACTGAAGCTTTCTTT.

The chain uses TRBV5-1 and TRBJ2-3; 13 bases map to TRBD2. The CDR3 is 16 amino acids. The J segment lost 4 bases and the V segment lost 0 bases, leaving 2 bases of the junction unmatched. Germline lookup yields CDR1 SGHRS and CDR2 YFSETQ. Here the CDR3 DNA reads TGCGCCAGCAGCTTGGGACTAGCGGGAGGCTCAGATACGCAGTATTTT. Translated, it gives CASSLGLAGGSDTQYF.

This chain joins TRBV7-8 and TRBJ2-7; D perhaps matches TRBD2 (6 bases). Looked up from germline, CDR1 is SGHVS and CDR2 is FQNEAQ. This CDR3 is 15 amino acids long. Trimming pared 6 bases from V and 4 bases from J, leaving 19 bases between. The CDR3 here is CASSHGTGSIYEQYF. CDR3 coding DNA: TGTGCCAGCAGTCATGGAACCGGGAGCATTTACGAGCAGTACTTC. Looking up the rest from reference TRBV7-8 and TRBJ2-7 gives the full variable domain: GAGVSQSPRYKVAKRGQDVALRCDPISGHVSLFWYQQALGQGPEFLTYFQNEAQLDKSGLPSDRFFAERPEGSVSTLKIQRTQQEDSAVYLCASSHGTGSIYEQYFGPGTRLTVT.

This chain joins TRBV5-5 and TRBJ2-7; 7 nucleotides line up with TRBD2. The germline gives CDR1 SGHKS, CDR2 YYEKEE (reference sequence). Trimming took 0 bases from V and 3 from J; bases not matched to a gene: 6. This CDR3 region has 15 residues. CDR3 sequence: CASSLGLAAVYEQYF. For the CDR3, the DNA is TGTGCCAGCAGCTTGGGGCTAGCGGCAGTCTACGAGCAGTACTTC. The full variable domain, its missing parts supplied by reference TRBV5-5 and TRBJ2-7, is DAGVTQSPTHLIKTRGQQVTLRCSPISGHKSVSWYQQVLGQGPQFIFQYYEKEERGRGNFPDRFSARQFPNYSSELNVNALLLGDSALYLCASSLGLAAVYEQYFGPGTRLTVT.

This chain uses TRBV28 with TRBJ2-2; the match to TRBD2 covers 11 bases. CDR1 MDHEN and CDR2 SYDVKM come from the germline V gene. The V segment lost 7 bases and the J segment 3 bases; nucleotides outside the gene matches: 7. This CDR3 comprises 16 residues. The DNA for the CDR3 is TGTGCCAGCAACAAGGGGACTAGCGGTCACACCGGGGAGCTGTTTTTT. Translating gives CASNKGTSGHTGELFF.

The CDR3 is CASSSLVGGELFF. CDR3 sequence (DNA): TGTGCCAGCAGCTCACTAGTTGGCGGGGAGCTGTTTTTT. V gene TRBV11-3 combines with J gene TRBJ2-2; possibly TRBD2 for D (5 bases). The CDR3 spans 13 residues. Per the germline V gene, CDR1 is SGHNT and CDR2 is YENEEA. The V and J ends lost 4 bases and 7 bases respectively, with 10 bases between them.

This clone has only a few counts. The sample carries other DNA sequences with the same CDR3. J is TRBJ2-5 and V is TRBV9; a weak D match, TRBD2 (6 bases). Trimming removed 2 bases at V and 1 base at J, with 9 bases between. The length of the CDR3 is 14 residues. CDR1 SGDLS and CDR2 YYNGEE come from the germline V gene. CDR3 sequence reads: CASSVGTAQETQYF. In nucleotides, the CDR3 is TGTGCCAGCAGCGTGGGGACTGCCCAAGAGACCCAGTACTTC.

This sequence joins TRBV5-1 and TRBJ2-7; 8 bases match TRBD1. The CDR3 runs 15 residues. The ends lost 3 bases at V and 0 bases at J; junction bases unmatched: 5. Germline V gene data show CDR1 as SGHRS and CDR2 as YFSETQ. CDR3 residues: CASSSDRDGSYEQYF. The CDR3 bases are TGCGCCAGCAGCTCGGACAGGGATGGCTCCTACGAGCAGTACTTC.